Described below is a single T cell receptor (beta chain) sequence and its context. The antigen remains undetermined. The entry originates in a study of shared clonotypes between healthy human individuals. Study findings and constraints: Several donors held about 5% of naive CD4 clonotypes in common. Donors were few, which limited the genetic and exposure-history diversity represented.

The CDR3 consists of 15 residues. Germline V gene lookup returns CDR1 KGHSH and CDR2 LQKENI. V shed 8 bases, J shed 2 bases, and the junction held 11 bases outside the gene matches. Every donor, a Caucasian adult, lived in Nashville, Tennessee. Sequencing was at deep level. Clones were read by immunoSEQ multiplex PCR, and TCRdb kept only the in-frame ones, dropping some. The repertoire holds over a million clones, with 95% to 99% as singletons. The receptor comes from a man aged 30-40 years in good health. This chain connects TRBV18 to TRBJ2-5, with TRBD2 matching 7 bases. What was sequenced was naive CD4+ T cells sorted from blood. Subset given: CD45RA+ positively selected. This CDR3 is CASARGRAEQETQYF. The CDR3 nucleotides are TGTGCCAGCGCTCGGGGGAGGGCAGAGCAAGAGACCCAGTACTTC.